The 24 T cell receptor beta chains reported below all come from one sample, sequenced in a study of blood T cell repertoires in COVID-19 (dated by TCRdb to 2020 to 2022). Library method: the immunoSEQ multiplex PCR assay. TCRdb took this table from immuneACCESS and kept in-frame rearrangements with V and J called. Such tables lack part of the clones; where checked against another copy, unresolved V genes explain under half of the gap, and the rest is unexplained. The sample yields approximately 220,000 clones; about 90% were counted once. The ten largest clonotypes hold roughly 4% of the sample. Sequencing input: PBMCs or T cells enriched from blood (not recorded which). Receptors originate from a woman aged 30 to 39 with acute COVID-19.

The genes are TRBV7-2 and TRBJ2-7; 10 bases are shared with TRBD1. The CDR3 spans 13 residues. Germline loops: CDR1 SGHTA, CDR2 FQGNSA. V shed 5 bases and J 5 bases; nucleotides not matched to a gene: 3. In DNA form, the CDR3 reads TGTGCCAGCAGCGTCGGGACAGGGGACGAGCAGTACTTC. Amino acids: CASSVGTGDEQYF.

The J gene is TRBJ1-1, the V gene TRBV29-1, with D tentatively TRBD1 (6 bases). The CDR3 runs 14 residues. Looked up from germline, CDR1 is SQVTM and CDR2 is ANQGSEA. V was clipped by 7 bases and J by 1 base, with 16 bases between them. The CDR3: CSAAPSGANTEAFF. In DNA, the CDR3 is TGCAGCGCGGCACCCTCAGGGGCGAACACTGAAGCTTTCTTT.

The rearrangement links TRBV5-1 to TRBJ1-1; the match to TRBD1 covers 9 bases. CDR1 is SGHRS and CDR2 is YFSETQ in the germline V gene. CDR3 length: 13 residues. J was trimmed by 4 bases and V by 4 bases; bases with no gene match: 2. The CDR3 sequence is CASSRDRATEAFF. The CDR3 DNA follows: TGCGCCAGCAGCAGGGACAGGGCCACTGAAGCTTTCTTT.

The chain uses TRBV5-8 and TRBJ1-2; possibly TRBD1 for D (5 bases). Germline-derived CDR1 and CDR2 are SGHTS and YDEGEE. Between the trimmed V and J ends, which lost 4 bases and 4 bases, there was a span of 14 bases. The CDR3 is 14 residues long. The CDR3: CASSGVGPGYGYTF. The CDR3 coding sequence is TGTGCCAGCAGCGGAGTGGGGCCGGGCTATGGCTACACCTTC.

The chain employs TRBV5-5 and TRBJ1-6; 8 nucleotides agree with TRBD1. The germline CDR1 and CDR2 sequences are SGHKS and YYEKEE (reference sequence). V trimming: 4 bases; J trimming: 0 bases; junction bases outside the gene matches: 9. The CDR3 is made up of 18 amino acids. The CDR3 is CASSPHWDRRSYNSPLHF. The CDR3 region has the DNA TGTGCCAGCAGCCCACATTGGGACAGGCGCTCCTATAATTCACCCCTCCACTTT.

Here the CDR3 reads CAIVGEGGNYGYTF. For the CDR3, the DNA is TGTGCCATCGTCGGGGAGGGGGGCAACTATGGCTACACCTTC. The chain uses TRBV10-3 and TRBJ1-2; TRBD1 is a possible D gene (6 bases). Trimming took 8 bases from V and 2 from J, leaving 15 bases between them. Germline V lookup: CDR1 ENHRY, CDR2 SYGVKD. This CDR3 region has 14 residues.

The chain's CDR3 is CASRGRGGHNSPLHF. CDR3 DNA: TGTGCCAGCAGGGGGAGAGGGGGCCATAATTCACCCCTCCACTTT. This chain connects TRBV27 to TRBJ1-6, with 7 positions matching TRBD1. Looked up from germline, CDR1 is MNHEY and CDR2 is SMNVEV (reference sequence). Trimming cost V 6 bases and J 5 bases; bases outside gene matches: 7. This CDR3 is built from 15 residues.

This clone is a singleton in its sample. The J gene is TRBJ2-1, the V gene TRBV2; 9 bases fit TRBD2. Germline loops: CDR1 SNHLY, CDR2 FYNNEI. Unmatched junction bases numbered 4, after V lost 3 bases and J lost 7 bases. The CDR3 length is 14 residues. The DNA of the CDR3 is TGTGCCAGCAGTGAGAGGCGGGGGGGTAATGAGCAGTTCTTC. Protein: CASSERRGGNEQFF.

The J gene is TRBJ2-7, the V gene TRBV9, with D possibly being TRBD1 (5 bases). Germline V gene sequence: CDR1 SGDLS, CDR2 YYNGEE. The CDR3 is 14 residues long. Deletions cut 3 bases from V and 2 bases from J, with 12 bases between. Here the CDR3 reads CASSERQGPYEQYF. CDR3 DNA sequence: TGTGCCAGCAGCGAGAGGCAGGGCCCCTACGAGCAGTACTTC.

The rearrangement uses TRBV14 and TRBJ1-4; no clear D. Deletions cut 0 bases from V and 8 bases from J, with 7 bases between. The CDR3 contains 13 residues. CDR1 is SGHDN, CDR2 FVKESK, per germline. The CDR3 reads CASSQDLREKLFF. CDR3 DNA: TGTGCCAGCAGCCAAGACCTGAGGGAAAAACTGTTTTTT.

The J gene is TRBJ1-1, the V gene TRBV30; D possibly corresponds to TRBD1 (6 bases). The CDR3 runs 13 residues. The germline CDR1 and CDR2 sequences are GTSNPN and SVGIG (reference sequence). The V end was cut by 3 bases, the J end by 1 base, with 9 bases between. The CDR3 spells CAWRKQGNTEAFF. In nucleotides, the CDR3 is TGTGCCTGGAGGAAACAGGGGAACACTGAAGCTTTCTTT.

The J gene is TRBJ2-1, the V gene TRBV7-9; 11 bases align to TRBD2. V shed 2 bases, J shed 12 bases, and the junction held 3 bases outside the gene matches. The CDR3 consists of 13 residues. In germline, CDR1 is SEHNR, CDR2 FQNEAQ (reference sequence). CDR3 region: CASSLQTSGAQFF. The DNA of the CDR3 is TGTGCCAGCAGCTTACAGACTAGCGGGGCGCAGTTCTTC.

The J gene is TRBJ2-3, the V gene TRBV4-3, with D possibly matching TRBD2 (6 bases). V lost 3 bases and J lost 2, with 12 bases in between. Germline V gene lookup returns CDR1 LGHNA and CDR2 YSLEER. The CDR3 has 15 amino acids. This CDR3 is CASSQERVLTDTQYF. Written as DNA, the CDR3 is TGCGCCAGCAGCCAGGAGCGGGTCCTCACAGATACGCAGTATTTT.

This chain's CDR3 is CASSVQTGTQETQYF. CDR3 in DNA: TGCGCCAGCAGCGTACAGACAGGGACCCAAGAGACCCAGTACTTC. The V call is TRBV4-3, the J call TRBJ2-5, with 7 bases identical to TRBD1. The ends lost 5 bases at V and 1 base at J; junction bases unmatched: 7. Per the germline V gene, CDR1 is LGHNA and CDR2 is YSLEER. The CDR3 loop spans 15 amino acids.

This chain connects TRBV11-2 to TRBJ1-4, with unresolved D. This CDR3 is 19 amino acids long. Trimming pared 8 bases from V and 8 bases from J, leaving 33 bases between. Germline-derived CDR1 and CDR2 are SGHAT and FQNNGV. CDR3 loop: CASSEARSKRAELREKLFF. DNA for the CDR3: TGTGCCAGCTCCGAAGCGAGGAGCAAACGAGCGGAGCTTCGAGAAAAACTGTTTTTT.

This clone was detected only a few times. This chain links TRBV2 with TRBJ2-2; 8 bases line up with TRBD1. Trimming removed 3 bases from V and 5 bases from J; junction bases left unmatched: 5. CDR3 length equals 15 residues. Germline values: CDR1 SNHLY, CDR2 FYNNEI. The CDR3, as DNA: TGTGCCAGCAGTGATAGAGGACAGGGTACCGGGGAGCTGTTTTTT. This translates into CASSDRGQGTGELFF.

This chain links TRBV4-1 with TRBJ2-5; 12 bases align to TRBD1. Germline V gene sequence: CDR1 MGHRA, CDR2 YSYEKL. Trimming took 6 bases from V and 3 from J; bases not matched to a gene: 5. This CDR3 comprises 15 residues. CDR3 in amino acids: CASRSGTGGEETQYF. The CDR3 nucleotides read TGCGCCAGCAGGTCCGGGACAGGGGGCGAAGAGACCCAGTACTTC.

CDR3 amino acids: CAWSMREATEAFF. CDR3 in DNA: TGTGCCTGGAGTATGAGGGAGGCCACTGAAGCTTTCTTT. The chain carries TRBV30 and TRBJ1-1; D ambiguous. Trimming shortened V by 2 bases and J by 4 bases, and 11 bases separated the two germline ends. Looked up from germline, CDR1 is GTSNPN and CDR2 is SVGIG (reference sequence). The CDR3 has 13 residues. The whole variable domain, filled in from reference TRBV30 and TRBJ1-1, reads SQTIHQWPATLVQPVGSPLSLECTVEGTSNPNLYWYRQAAGRGLQLLFYSVGIGQISSEVPQNLSASRPQDRQFILSSKKLLLSDSGFYLCAWSMREATEAFFGQGTRLTVV.

This chain connects TRBV14 to TRBJ1-2, with 8 bases aligning to TRBD1. Germline-derived CDR1 and CDR2 are SGHDN and FVKESK. With 1 base clipped from V and 6 bases from J, the junction kept 13 bases outside the gene matches. The CDR3 length is 17 residues. The DNA of the CDR3 is TGTGCCAGCAGCCAAGCGCGGGCGACAGGGGAGAGTAATGGCTACACCTTC. This codes for CASSQARATGESNGYTF.

The chain employs TRBV19 and TRBJ2-5, with TRBD2 matching over 7 bases. Germline assignment: CDR1 LNHDA and CDR2 SQIVND (reference sequence). The CDR3 loop spans 14 amino acids. V shed 4 bases and J 1 base; nucleotides not matched to a gene: 3. In nucleotides, the CDR3 is TGTGCCAGTAGTACCGGGGGGTCCCAAGAGACCCAGTACTTC. It specifies CASSTGGSQETQYF.

V gene TRBV15 combines with J gene TRBJ1-2, with 9 bases matching TRBD1. The germline CDR1 and CDR2 sequences are LNHNV and YYDKDF (reference sequence). V trimming: 2 bases; J trimming: 5 bases; junction bases outside the gene matches: 9. There are 16 residues in the CDR3. CDR3 in DNA: TGTGCCACCAGCAGAATAGGCGAGACAGGGGGATATGGCTACACCTTC. Protein sequence: CATSRIGETGGYGYTF.

V gene TRBV9 combines with J gene TRBJ1-3; D is perhaps TRBD1 (5 bases). Germline V lookup: CDR1 SGDLS, CDR2 YYNGEE. This CDR3 is 19 amino acids long. With 4 bases removed from V and 2 bases from J, the gap between germline ends came to 25 bases. The CDR3, as DNA: TGTGCCAGCAGCCCCCTGTCCAGGGTGAACTTTGGACCTGGAAACACCATATATTTT. Amino acids: CASSPLSRVNFGPGNTIYF.

A single count supports this clone. The chain couples TRBV6-5 to TRBJ1-2; D unclear. The CDR3 has 15 amino acids. Per germline, CDR1 MNHEY and CDR2 SVGAGI. Between the trimmed V and J ends, which lost 0 bases and 5 bases, there was a span of 13 bases. The CDR3 region is CASSYSRLTDYGYTF. The DNA for the CDR3 is TGTGCCAGCAGTTACTCGCGACTCACGGATTATGGCTACACCTTC.

For the CDR3, the DNA is TGCAGCGTTCACACCAGGGAAGCCTACGAGCAGTACTTC. Translated: CSVHTREAYEQYF. The chain joins TRBV29-1 to TRBJ2-7; weak D call: TRBD1 (5 bases). The CDR3 runs 13 residues. Trimming shortened V by 5 bases and J by 2 bases, and 13 bases separated the two germline ends. Germline V gene data show CDR1 as SQVTM and CDR2 as ANQGSEA.